This T cell receptor beta chain appears in the sequencing data of a study of cytomegalovirus exposure and HLA in healthy donors. Study conclusions and caveats: The authors listed 150 to 200 TCR beta chains as cytomegalovirus-associated. The authors later found most CMV-associated TCR beta chains appeared HLA-restricted.

Points on this clone: Antigen specificity is unknown.

The CDR3 totals 16 residues. CDR1 is SGDLS, CDR2 YYNGEE, per germline. Trimming took 3 bases from V and 6 from J; bases not matched to a gene: 14. 13 Jbeta primers and 60 Vbeta primers were used for the PCR. Data came from immunoSEQ multiplex PCR; TCRdb stores just in-frame clones and leaves some out. This table has under 200,000 clones, about 77% appearing once. This chain links TRBV9 with TRBJ2-7; TRBD2 matches 8 bases. This sequence originates from a woman in her fifties or sixties in good health and CMV-seronegative. Material: PBMCs. CDR3 amino acids: CASSAYGSGGVAEQYF. DNA of the CDR3: TGTGCCAGCAGCGCGTACGGGTCGGGAGGGGTCGCCGAGCAGTACTTC.